This section outlines one T cell receptor beta chain sequence together with its context. Its antigen is undetermined. With 0 bases clipped from V and 4 bases from J, the junction kept 6 bases outside the gene matches. The CDR3 totals 16 residues. CDR1 and CDR2 from the germline V gene are LGHDT and YNNKEL (reference sequence). These data come from a study of response to subunit inactivated influenza vaccine. Study outcomes and limitations: It was suggested by the authors that few new T cells are recruited by each seasonal influenza vaccination.

TCRdb ran MiXCR on the RT-PCR reads and lists one entry per CDR3 protein. The repertoire holds around 520,000 distinct CDR3 sequences, about 25% seen once, with around 1.8% in the top ten. The specimen comprised CD4+ T cells sorted from PBMCs, sampled more than 4 days after vaccination. The origin of this receptor is a man between 45 and 60 years old who received an inactivated influenza vaccine. The J gene is TRBJ2-1, the V gene TRBV3-1, with 7 bases that match TRBD2. CDR3 sequence (DNA): TGTGCCAGCAGCCAAGATGGTCGGGGAGGGTACAATGAGCAGTTCTTC. Translating it yields CASSQDGRGGYNEQFF.